A single sample gave rise to the 18 T cell receptor beta chains below, sequenced in a study of PD-1 blockade in classical Hodgkin lymphoma (dated by TCRdb to the early 2020s). Sample time point, as interpreted from the label and publication: cycle 2 day 1 (C2D1) of nivolumab. All trial patients had relapsed after autologous stem cell transplantation, with cohorts A, B and C differing in prior brentuximab vedotin exposure. To prepare the library, the immunoSEQ multiplex PCR assay was applied. TCRdb carries this immuneACCESS record with in-frame sequences only. Its versions omit some clonotypes, under half of them owing to an unresolved V gene in the studies checked, with the rest unexplained. The sample records about 58,000 clones, around 93% of which are singletons. Together, the top ten hold less than 11% of the sample. The sequences come from peripheral blood mononuclear cells (PBMCs), collected before the second cycle of nivolumab. Every receptor here comes from a human donor with classical Hodgkin lymphoma.

The chain links TRBV25-1 to TRBJ2-5; no firm D call. This CDR3 region has 17 residues. The V end lost 2 bases, the J end lost 0 bases, and 16 bases lay between the germline ends. Germline CDR1 reads MGHDK; CDR2 reads SYGVNS. The CDR3 coding sequence is TGTGCCAGCAGTGAACTGCTTGGCGTTGAGTACCAAGAGACCCAGTACTTC. Its translation: CASSELLGVEYQETQYF.

The chain employs TRBV27 and TRBJ1-5; TRBD1 might be the D (5 bases). Per germline, CDR1 MNHEY and CDR2 SMNVEV (reference sequence). The CDR3 totals 14 residues. Trimming took 5 bases from V and 7 from J, leaving 15 bases between them. The CDR3 here is CASSIRGGAQPQHF. The CDR3 nucleotides read TGTGCCAGCAGTATCCGGGGGGGTGCGCAGCCCCAGCATTTT.

V usage is TRBV11-3 and J usage is TRBJ2-1; 8 nucleotides match TRBD2. In germline, CDR1 is SGHNT, CDR2 YENEEA. This CDR3 has 17 residues. V shed 0 bases, J shed 5 bases, and the junction held 9 bases outside the gene matches. The CDR3 sequence is CASSLDRLGGGHNEQFF. The CDR3 DNA reads TGTGCCAGCAGCTTAGATCGTTTGGGCGGGGGGCACAATGAGCAGTTCTTC.

This chain links TRBV19 with TRBJ2-3; TRBD2 is a possible D gene (6 bases). The ends were cut back, 2 bases at V and 4 bases at J, with 13 bases in the middle. Germline CDR1 and CDR2: LNHDA and SQIVND (reference sequence). The CDR3 consists of 15 residues. The CDR3 spells CASSITAGRPDTQYF. The CDR3 nucleotides are TGTGCCAGTAGTATAACGGCGGGACGGCCAGATACGCAGTATTTT.

Note on this clone: The identical CDR3 is also encoded by other nucleotide sequences in the sample. The J gene is TRBJ2-2, the V gene TRBV27; 13 bases fit TRBD2. The germline gives CDR1 MNHEY, CDR2 SMNVEV (reference sequence). The CDR3 length is 16 residues. With V trimmed by 3 bases and J by 6 bases, 4 bases remained unmatched. CDR3 in amino acids: CASSFRLAGGPGELFF. The CDR3 bases are TGTGCCAGCAGTTTTCGACTAGCGGGGGGCCCCGGGGAGCTGTTTTTT.

A few counts support this clone. The chain combines TRBV27 with TRBJ2-2, with D possibly being TRBD1 (6 bases). The CDR3 covers 16 residues. V lost 6 bases to trimming and J lost 2 bases, with 16 bases between them. Germline V gene data show CDR1 as MNHEY and CDR2 as SMNVEV (reference sequence). The DNA for the CDR3 is TGTGCCAGCAGGACCACCGGGACAAAAAACACCGGGGAGCTGTTTTTT. Amino acids: CASRTTGTKNTGELFF.

The chain is built from TRBV4-1 and TRBJ2-1; 12 positions match TRBD2. Trimming took 1 base from V and 11 from J; bases not matched to a gene: 9. The V gene's germline CDR1 is MGHRA and CDR2 YSYEKL. This CDR3 spans 16 amino acids. CDR3 in DNA: TGCGCCAGCAGCCAAGTCGACCTCGGACTAGCGGGACAGCAGTTCTTC. As protein: CASSQVDLGLAGQQFF.

As regards this clone: One base away lies a much larger clone, so this may be a sequencing read error. In DNA, the CDR3 is TGTGCCAGCAGTTCCGGGACAGGGCTGGGCGAGCAGTACTTC. This sequence encodes CASSSGTGLGEQYF. The chain joins TRBV7-6 to TRBJ2-7, with 9 bases lining up with TRBD1. The CDR3 length is 14 residues. Germline CDR1 reads SGHVS; CDR2 reads FNYEAQ. V lost 6 bases, J lost 6 bases, and 9 bases stayed unmatched. Looking up the rest from reference TRBV7-6 and TRBJ2-7 gives the full variable domain: GAGVSQSPRYKVTKRGQDVALRCDPISGHVSLYWYRQALGQGPEFLTYFNYEAQQDKSGLPNDRFSAERPEGSISTLTIQRTEQRDSAMYRCASSSGTGLGEQYFGPGTRLTVT.

The chain recombines TRBV30 with TRBJ1-6, with TRBD1 identical over 8 bases. V dropped 2 bases and J dropped 11; count of bases not matched to a gene: 8. Germline CDR1 reads GTSNPN; CDR2 reads SVGIG (reference sequence). This CDR3 is built from 14 residues. The CDR3 DNA reads TGTGCCTGGAGTCCCGGACAGGGTTGGACACCCCTCCACTTT. Protein: CAWSPGQGWTPLHF. Full variable domain (remainder filled in from reference TRBV30 and TRBJ1-6): SQTIHQWPATLVQPVGSPLSLECTVEGTSNPNLYWYRQAAGRGLQLLFYSVGIGQISSEVPQNLSASRPQDRQFILSSKKLLLSDSGFYLCAWSPGQGWTPLHFGNGTRLTVT.

The chain uses TRBV4-2 and TRBJ2-7, with D tentatively TRBD2 (6 bases). The length of the CDR3 is 16 residues. Germline V gene lookup returns CDR1 LGHNA and CDR2 YNFKEQ. V lost 0 bases to trimming and J lost 4 bases, with 16 bases between them. CDR3: CASSQDGGGIGYEQYF. The CDR3 DNA sequence: TGTGCCAGCAGCCAAGATGGTGGGGGGATAGGGTACGAGCAGTACTTC.

V gene TRBV2 combines with J gene TRBJ2-1; D is unclear. This CDR3 comprises 13 residues. Between the trimmed V and J ends, which lost 6 bases and 10 bases, there was a span of 16 bases. Per the germline V gene, CDR1 is SNHLY and CDR2 is FYNNEI. Here the CDR3 DNA reads TGTGCCAGCAGCCCAGAAGTGTCTCAAGAGCAGTTCTTC. Amino acids: CASSPEVSQEQFF. Variable domain in full (rest from reference TRBV2 and TRBJ2-1): EPEVTQTPSHQVTQMGQEVILRCVPISNHLYFYWYRQILGQKVEFLVSFYNNEISEKSEIFDDQFSVERPDGSNFTLKIRSTKLEDSAMYFCASSPEVSQEQFFGPGTRLTVL.

The J gene is TRBJ1-3, the V gene TRBV27, with TRBD1 matching 11 bases. Germline V lookup: CDR1 MNHEY, CDR2 SMNVEV (reference sequence). The CDR3 is 17 amino acids. After removal of 4 bases from V and 6 bases from J, the junction contained 11 bases not matched to a gene. The CDR3 coding sequence is TGTGCCAGCAGTTCTCAATACCGGGACAGGGGGGTAAACACCATATATTTT. Translation: CASSSQYRDRGVNTIYF.

V and J are TRBV4-1 and TRBJ1-1, with D maybe TRBD1 (5 bases). Trimming removed 0 bases at V and 10 bases at J, with 21 bases between. The CDR3 totals 16 residues. Germline V CDR1 and CDR2: MGHRA, YSYEKL. The CDR3 DNA is TGCGCCAGCAGCCAAGATGGGGGGTTGAGTACCACAAGAGCTTTCTTT. Its translation: CASSQDGGLSTTRAFF.

The chain carries TRBV7-2 and TRBJ2-3, with TRBD2 as a possible D gene (6 bases). The V and J ends lost 5 bases and 1 base respectively, with 16 bases between them. The CDR3 has 16 amino acids. Germline CDR1 and CDR2: SGHTA and FQGNSA. CDR3 DNA: TGTGCCAGCAGCCCCCCCCGGGAGCTGGGCACAGATACGCAGTATTTT. Encoded protein: CASSPPRELGTDTQYF.

The gene calls are TRBV14 and TRBJ2-1, with 8 bases fitting TRBD2. The V and J ends lost 1 base and 9 bases, in that order; junction bases with no gene match: 11. Germline V lookup: CDR1 SGHDN, CDR2 FVKESK. This CDR3 spans 16 amino acids. The CDR3 coding sequence is TGTGCCAGCAGCCAAGTTACCGGGACTAGACTCATTGAGCAGTTCTTC. Encoded protein: CASSQVTGTRLIEQFF.

This chain joins TRBV2 and TRBJ2-5, with 8 bases aligning to TRBD1. Germline lookup yields CDR1 SNHLY and CDR2 FYNNEI. The trim removed 5 bases at V and 4 bases at J, leaving 9 bases unmatched. This CDR3 is 15 amino acids long. Written as DNA, the CDR3 is TGTGCCAGCAGTTTCCTGACAGGGGTATCAGAGACCCAGTACTTC. As protein: CASSFLTGVSETQYF.

The chain carries TRBV15 and TRBJ1-4; D is unclear. CDR1 is LNHNV, CDR2 YYDKDF, per germline (reference sequence). The CDR3 consists of 14 residues. Between the trimmed V and J ends, which lost 3 bases and 8 bases, there was a span of 13 bases. CDR3 region: CATSRRTLIEKLFF. The CDR3 nucleotides read TGTGCCACCAGCAGGCGGACGCTAATAGAAAAACTGTTTTTT.

The chain carries TRBV11-2 and TRBJ1-5, with TRBD1 as a possible D gene (5 bases). Germline V lookup: CDR1 SGHAT, CDR2 FQNNGV. The CDR3 extends over 16 amino acids. V lost 0 bases, J lost 2 bases, and 11 bases lay in between. CDR3 residues: CASSLDSGGGNQPQHF. The CDR3 coding sequence is TGTGCCAGCAGCTTAGATTCCGGGGGTGGCAATCAGCCCCAGCATTTT.